This T cell receptor beta chain stems from a study of CXCR3-negative and CXCR3-positive naive CD8 T cells. Broader study findings: Both naive subsets carried similar amounts of surface CD5, so TCR strength was inferred from TRB CDR3 properties. Comparison of naive cells showed more hydrophobic TRB CDR3s in CXCR3-positive than in CXCR3-negative naive cells. Memory CD8+ cells showed much lower diversity, while both naive subsets were comparably high.

The CDR3 length is 13 residues. Germline V gives CDR1 SGHVS, CDR2 FQNEAQ. As for this clonotype: The antigen remains unidentified.

The TRB cDNA libraries were prepared by 5' RACE with UMI labels. TCRdb re-called the 5' RACE reads; every CDR3 protein appears as one record, without DNA. This sample's table has about 66,000 distinct CDR3 sequences. Roughly 300,000 cells per CD8+ T cell subset were flow-sorted in triplicate. The sequencing sample was made of naive CXCR3- CD8+ T cells from blood. Sample subset: CD45RO-CCR7+CD27+CD95- naive CD8+ T cells lacking CXCR3 (TNR3-). The sequence was collected from a human donor in good health. Some clones in this sample may be carry-over from other donors' samples. The rearrangement links TRBV7-8 to TRBJ2-1. The CDR3 here is CASSLGMYNEQFF.